What follows are 27 T cell receptor beta chains derived from one specimen sequenced in a study of T cell responses to AZD1222 COVID-19 vaccine. Only in-frame clones appear in the TCRdb table, and some are missing; sequencing was by immunoSEQ multiplex PCR. The sample holds about 260,000 clones, just over 90% seen once. This specimen was peripheral blood, taken on day 0 of AZD1222 vaccination. These receptor sequences come from an adult in good health.

The genes are TRBV5-6 and TRBJ1-1; TRBD1 matches at 7 bases. Trimming took 6 bases from V and 7 from J; bases not matched to a gene: 9. The CDR3 is made up of 13 amino acids. The germline CDR1 and CDR2 sequences are SGHDT and YYEEEE. The CDR3 spells CASTPQGLGEAFF. Written as DNA, the CDR3 is TGTGCCAGCACCCCACAGGGGCTCGGTGAAGCTTTCTTT.

This clone was picked up one time. The CDR3 here is CASSTAGQNTGELFF. DNA for the CDR3: TGTGCCAGCTCTACAGCGGGACAGAACACCGGGGAGCTGTTTTTT. The chain uses TRBV18 and TRBJ2-2; a possible D gene is TRBD2 (7 bases). The V and J ends lost 6 bases and 1 base respectively, with 12 bases between them. This CDR3 is built from 15 residues. Per germline, CDR1 KGHSH and CDR2 LQKENI. The full variable domain, rest sourced from reference TRBV18 and TRBJ2-2, is NAGVMQNPRHLVRRRGQEARLRCSPMKGHSHVYWYRQLPEEGLKFMVYLQKENIIDESGMPKERFSAEFPKEGPSILRIQQVVRGDSAAYFCASSTAGQNTGELFFGEGSRLTVL.

The chain uses TRBV18 and TRBJ2-1; TRBD1 aligns across 9 bases. Trimming at V came to 3 bases and at J to 7 bases, leaving 1 base not matched to a gene. The CDR3 runs 13 residues. Germline V CDR1 and CDR2: KGHSH, LQKENI. The CDR3 DNA is TGTGCCAGCTCACCCGACAGGGGGAATGAGCAGTTCTTC. As protein: CASSPDRGNEQFF.

This rearrangement joins TRBV5-4 to TRBJ2-1; D is possibly TRBD1 (6 bases). Germline CDR1 is SGHNT and CDR2 is YYREEE (reference sequence). V lost 4 bases to trimming and J lost 4 bases, with 15 bases between them. The CDR3 is 15 amino acids. The CDR3 is CASSPVQGSYNEQFF. The CDR3 DNA follows: TGTGCCAGCAGCCCGGTACAGGGTTCGTACAATGAGCAGTTCTTC.

This chain links TRBV11-2 with TRBJ2-7; D not certain. CDR1 and CDR2 (germline): SGHAT, FQNNGV. There are 13 residues in the CDR3. V shed 4 bases and J shed 3 bases, with 10 bases lying between them. The CDR3 nucleotides read TGTGCCAGCAGCTCCCGGACGAACTACGAGCAGTACTTC. It specifies CASSSRTNYEQYF.

This clone came up a few times. A junction end diverges from the germline sequence, so it may reflect a read error. The CDR3 loop is CASSHSRQGREAFF. The DNA of the CDR3 is TGTGCCAGCAGTCACTCGAGACAGGGTCGGGAAGCTTTCTTT. The chain recombines TRBV6-2 or TRBV6-3 with TRBJ1-1, with TRBD1 matching 7 bases. From germline, CDR1 is MNHEY and CDR2 SVGEGT. The CDR3 has 14 amino acids.

The rearrangement joins TRBV6-1 to TRBJ1-2, with unresolved D. CDR1 and CDR2 from the germline V gene are MNHNS and SASEGT. The CDR3 consists of 14 residues. Trimming pared 2 bases from V and 4 bases from J, leaving 11 bases between. In nucleotides, the CDR3 is TGTGCCAGCAGTGAAAACCCAGGACTCTATGGCTACACCTTC. Its protein product is CASSENPGLYGYTF.

CDR3 sequence reads: CASSTVAGEETQYF. The DNA for the CDR3 is TGTGCCAGTAGTACCGTAGCGGGGGAAGAGACCCAGTACTTC. The chain has TRBV19 and TRBJ2-5; 9 nucleotides agree with TRBD2. The CDR3 is 14 residues long. Per the germline V gene, CDR1 is LNHDA and CDR2 is SQIVND (reference sequence). V trimming: 4 bases; J trimming: 3 bases; junction bases outside the gene matches: 3.

V is TRBV4-2 and J is TRBJ1-2, with D uncertain. The length of the CDR3 is 15 residues. V was cut by 0 bases and J by 4 bases, with 12 bases left in between. Germline assignment: CDR1 LGHNA and CDR2 YNFKEQ. The CDR3: CASSQDRTAVYGYTF. In DNA, the CDR3 is TGTGCCAGCAGCCAAGATCGTACAGCCGTCTATGGCTACACCTTC.

The V call is TRBV28, the J call TRBJ2-7; TRBD1 matches 7 bases. Germline V lookup: CDR1 MDHEN, CDR2 SYDVKM. The J segment lost 1 base and the V segment lost 3 bases, leaving 12 bases of the junction unmatched. The CDR3 has 17 amino acids. The CDR3 loop is CASSFYSGTALSYEQYF. The CDR3 region has the DNA TGTGCCAGCAGTTTTTATTCCGGGACAGCCTTATCCTACGAGCAGTACTTC. Drawing the rest from reference TRBV28 and TRBJ2-7, the complete variable domain is DVKVTQSSRYLVKRTGEKVFLECVQDMDHENMFWYRQDPGLGLRLIYFSYDVKMKEKGDIPEGYSVSREKKERFSLILESASTNQTSMYLCASSFYSGTALSYEQYFGPGTRLTVT.

The V call is TRBV28, the J call TRBJ2-5; 7 nucleotides match TRBD1. The CDR3 is 14 amino acids. With 5 bases clipped from V and 2 bases from J, the junction kept 5 bases outside the gene matches. Germline values: CDR1 MDHEN, CDR2 SYDVKM. The CDR3 sequence is CASSPPRGQETQYF. As DNA, the CDR3 is TGTGCCAGCAGTCCACCCAGGGGGCAAGAGACCCAGTACTTC.

The gene calls are TRBV2 and TRBJ1-4; 7 bases are shared with TRBD1. The CDR3 sequence is 14 residues long. Germline CDR1 and CDR2: SNHLY and FYNNEI. Unmatched junction bases numbered 12, after V lost 8 bases and J lost 9 bases. Here the CDR3 DNA reads TGTGCCAGCGCAAGACAGGGTGGGGAGAAAAAACTGTTTTTT. It encodes CASARQGGEKKLFF.

This rearrangement joins TRBV28 to TRBJ1-5, with D possibly being TRBD1 (6 bases). V shed 2 bases and J shed 11 bases, with 19 bases lying between them. CDR3 size: 15 residues. The V gene's germline CDR1 is MDHEN and CDR2 SYDVKM. The CDR3 bases are TGTGCCAGCAGTTTACCCCACAGGGCCCATCGGACCCAGCATTTT. Its protein is CASSLPHRAHRTQHF.

V is TRBV20-1 and J is TRBJ1-2; D unclear. The CDR3 length is 11 residues. V lost 3 bases, J lost 8 bases, and 10 bases lay in between. CDR1 and CDR2 (germline): DFQATT, SNEGSKA (reference sequence). The CDR3: CSASSGKGYTF. For the CDR3, the DNA is TGCAGTGCTAGTTCCGGAAAAGGCTACACCTTC.

This clone appeared a single time. The chain recombines TRBV15 with TRBJ2-7; D gene uncertain. The CDR3 runs to 13 residues. Trimming cost V 0 bases and J 2 bases, with 5 bases left between them. CDR1 and CDR2 (germline): LNHNV, YYDKDF (reference sequence). CDR3 DNA: TGTGCCACCAGCAGAGATTTCACCTACGAGCAGTACTTC. Its protein product is CATSRDFTYEQYF. Full variable domain (remainder filled in from reference TRBV15 and TRBJ2-7): DAMVIQNPRYQVTQFGKPVTLSCSQTLNHNVMYWYQQKSSQAPKLLFHYYDKDFNNEADTPDNFQSRRPNTSFCFLDIRSPGLGDTAMYLCATSRDFTYEQYFGPGTRLTVT.

As for this clone: Distinct nucleotide sequences in the sample also encode this CDR3. The V call is TRBV6-5, the J call TRBJ1-2; no clear D. CDR3 length equals 14 residues. The V end lost 0 bases, the J end lost 2 bases, and 7 bases lay between the germline ends. Germline lookup yields CDR1 MNHEY and CDR2 SVGAGI. The CDR3 coding sequence is TGTGCCAGCAGTTACTCGGGTAGAAACTATGGCTACACCTTC. Translation: CASSYSGRNYGYTF.

The chain joins TRBV13 to TRBJ2-7; 8 nucleotides line up with TRBD1. Germline V gives CDR1 PRHDT, CDR2 FYEKMQ (reference sequence). V lost 2 bases, J lost 4 bases, and 10 bases stayed unmatched. This CDR3 has 16 amino acids. The CDR3 sequence is CASSLTQGASRYEQYF. As DNA, the CDR3 is TGTGCCAGCAGCTTAACCCAGGGGGCGAGTAGGTACGAGCAGTACTTC.

V and J are TRBV2 and TRBJ1-1; 8 bases are a match to TRBD1. This CDR3 is built from 16 residues. Germline assignment: CDR1 SNHLY and CDR2 FYNNEI. Trimming took 5 bases from V and 7 from J; bases not matched to a gene: 15. The CDR3 here is CASSIPRTGLSGEAFF. CDR3 coding DNA: TGTGCCAGCAGTATCCCCCGGACAGGGTTAAGTGGTGAAGCTTTCTTT.

The chain joins TRBV10-3 to TRBJ2-5, with TRBD2 identical over 11 bases. Per the germline V gene, CDR1 is ENHRY and CDR2 is SYGVKD. This CDR3 spans 15 amino acids. The J segment lost 4 bases and the V segment lost 4 bases, leaving 5 bases of the junction unmatched. CDR3 nucleotide sequence: TGTGCCATCAGTGCGCTAGCGGGGGGAGGAGAGACCCAGTACTTC. Residues: CAISALAGGGETQYF.

The chain links TRBV9 to TRBJ2-7; TRBD2 is a possible D gene (7 bases). The germline V gene encodes CDR1 SGDLS and CDR2 YYNGEE. The CDR3 contains 16 residues. The germline V and J ends were trimmed by 0 bases and 5 bases, with 18 bases remaining between them. CDR3 loop: CASSVGRGPFEDEQYF. The CDR3 DNA reads as TGTGCCAGCAGCGTAGGGCGGGGGCCCTTCGAGGACGAGCAGTACTTC.

This clone was picked up a small number of times. This chain joins TRBV2 and TRBJ1-4; D is perhaps TRBD1 (6 bases). The V gene's germline CDR1 is SNHLY and CDR2 FYNNEI. V lost 7 bases and J 7 bases, leaving 19 bases between the germline ends. The CDR3 has 15 amino acids. Written as DNA, the CDR3 is TGTGCCAGCATCAGGGGTTTAGGGATTGGTGAAAAACTGTTTTTT. This translates into CASIRGLGIGEKLFF.

This chain connects TRBV5-6 to TRBJ1-2; D perhaps matches TRBD1 (6 bases). V shed 3 bases and J shed 8 bases, with 11 bases lying between them. The CDR3 has 12 amino acids. The germline gives CDR1 SGHDT, CDR2 YYEEEE. The CDR3, as DNA: TGTGCCAGCAGCTGGGGAGGGGGAGGCTACACCTTC. This translates into CASSWGGGGYTF.

V usage is TRBV5-5 and J usage is TRBJ1-1; D gene unclear. This CDR3 has 13 residues. The V gene's germline CDR1 is SGHKS and CDR2 YYEKEE (reference sequence). Trimming stripped 3 bases from V and 1 base from J, with 7 bases between. CDR3 loop: CASSYPGNTEAFF. The CDR3 region has the DNA TGTGCCAGCAGCTACCCCGGGAACACTGAAGCTTTCTTT.

CDR3 amino acids: CASSPGVGSPLHF. DNA for the CDR3: TGTGCCAGCAGTCCAGGGGTGGGTTCACCCCTCCACTTT. The chain employs TRBV28 and TRBJ1-6; D possibly corresponds to TRBD1 (6 bases). Germline V gives CDR1 MDHEN, CDR2 SYDVKM. Trimming shortened V by 5 bases and J by 9 bases, and 11 bases separated the two germline ends. The CDR3 is made up of 13 amino acids.

The chain has TRBV15 and TRBJ2-1; possibly TRBD2 for D (5 bases). V lost 3 bases, J lost 0 bases, and 12 bases lay in between. The V gene's germline CDR1 is LNHNV and CDR2 YYDKDF (reference sequence). The CDR3 extends over 16 amino acids. In nucleotides, the CDR3 is TGTGCCACCAGCAGGGAAAGAGGGAGCTCCTACAATGAGCAGTTCTTC. This gives the protein CATSRERGSSYNEQFF.

The V gene is TRBV28, the J gene TRBJ1-1; 10 bases are a match to TRBD1. V lost 0 bases and J lost 1; bases outside the gene matches: 2. The CDR3 is made up of 16 amino acids. CDR1 and CDR2 from the germline V gene are MDHEN and SYDVKM. The chain's CDR3 is CASSLWGQGRNTEAFF. CDR3 nucleotides: TGTGCCAGCAGTTTATGGGGACAGGGGAGGAACACTGAAGCTTTCTTT. Full variable domain (remainder filled in from reference TRBV28 and TRBJ1-1): DVKVTQSSRYLVKRTGEKVFLECVQDMDHENMFWYRQDPGLGLRLIYFSYDVKMKEKGDIPEGYSVSREKKERFSLILESASTNQTSMYLCASSLWGQGRNTEAFFGQGTRLTVV.

The chain carries TRBV28 and TRBJ2-1; 9 nucleotides match TRBD2. J lost 4 bases, V lost 10 bases, and 8 bases had no gene match. The CDR3 has 14 residues. The germline V gene has CDR1 MDHEN and CDR2 SYDVKM. The CDR3 region is CAIGVSGGYNEQFF. Written as DNA, the CDR3 is TGTGCCATCGGGGTCAGCGGGGGGTACAATGAGCAGTTCTTC.